What follows are 26 T cell receptor beta chains derived from one specimen sequenced in a study of somatic mutations in cytotoxic T cells in rheumatoid arthritis. The repertoire was sequenced with immunoSEQ multiplex PCR; TCRdb's copy has only in-frame clones and lacks some. The sample carries thousands of clones, approximately 70% recorded once. The sample was CD8+ T cells sorted from blood. The receptors stem from a man between 40 and 49 years old in good health.

The chain combines TRBV10-2 with TRBJ2-1; perhaps TRBD2 as D (6 bases). The CDR3 consists of 14 residues. Germline CDR1 is WSHSY and CDR2 is SAAADI. V was trimmed by 8 bases and J by 8 bases, leaving 19 bases between them. Here the CDR3 DNA reads TGCGCCAGCTCCTTGGGGCGGGGTAAGGATGAGCAGTTCTTC. Amino acids: CASSLGRGKDEQFF.

This clone appeared once. The rearrangement joins TRBV6-6 to TRBJ2-5; D possibly corresponds to TRBD2 (6 bases). In germline, CDR1 is MNHNY, CDR2 SVGAGI (reference sequence). Trimming stripped 1 base from V and 0 bases from J, with 12 bases between. This CDR3 is built from 16 residues. This CDR3 is CASSYYGGNYQETQYF. The CDR3 DNA sequence: TGTGCCAGCAGTTACTATGGCGGGAACTACCAAGAGACCCAGTACTTC.

V is TRBV7-9 and J is TRBJ1-4, with D maybe TRBD1 (5 bases). The V end was cut by 5 bases, the J end by 3 bases, with 13 bases between. The CDR3 consists of 15 residues. CDR1 is SEHNR and CDR2 is FQNEAQ in the germline V gene (reference sequence). CDR3 sequence: CASSQMGGSNEKLFF. The CDR3 DNA is TGTGCCAGCAGCCAAATGGGGGGATCTAATGAAAAACTGTTTTTT.

The sample holds a few counts of this clone. The CDR3 coding sequence is TGTGCCAGCAGCTTTGGGAACACTGAAGCTTTCTTT. Residues: CASSFGNTEAFF. The genes are TRBV7-2 and TRBJ1-1; no clear D. This CDR3 has 12 residues. Trimming took off 3 bases at V and 1 base at J, with 3 bases between the two ends. The germline V gene encodes CDR1 SGHTA and CDR2 FQGNSA.

The genes are TRBV28 and TRBJ1-2; a possible D gene is TRBD1 (6 bases). The germline gives CDR1 MDHEN, CDR2 SYDVKM. CDR3 length equals 14 residues. V shed 4 bases and J shed 5 bases, with 14 bases lying between them. CDR3 loop: CASSSLGQIYGYTF. The DNA of the CDR3 is TGTGCCAGCAGTTCTCTCGGACAGATTTATGGCTACACCTTC.

The V gene is TRBV5-5, the J gene TRBJ2-7; D may be TRBD1 (6 bases). V lost 0 bases to trimming and J lost 1 base, with 8 bases between them. CDR1 SGHKS and CDR2 YYEKEE come from the germline V gene (reference sequence). This CDR3 has 14 residues. CDR3 in amino acids: CASSLGDMSYEQYV. CDR3 DNA sequence: TGTGCCAGCAGCTTGGGGGACATGTCCTACGAGCAGTACGTC.

J is TRBJ1-4 and V is TRBV2, with no clear D. This CDR3 is 18 amino acids long. V lost 6 bases, J lost 0 bases, and 20 bases lay in between. Germline values: CDR1 SNHLY, CDR2 FYNNEI. The CDR3 is CASSRQGFLSATNEKLFF. The CDR3 DNA follows: TGTGCCAGCAGCCGACAAGGCTTCTTATCGGCAACTAATGAAAAACTGTTTTTT. The whole variable domain, filled in from reference TRBV2 and TRBJ1-4, reads EPEVTQTPSHQVTQMGQEVILRCVPISNHLYFYWYRQILGQKVEFLVSFYNNEISEKSEIFDDQFSVERPDGSNFTLKIRSTKLEDSAMYFCASSRQGFLSATNEKLFFGSGTQLSVL.

CDR3 in amino acids: CASSLVRDRGRNHEQYV. The DNA for the CDR3 is TGTGCCAGCAGCTTAGTCCGGGACAGGGGGCGCAATCACGAGCAGTACGTC. V is TRBV5-6 and J is TRBJ2-7; TRBD1 agrees at 12 bases. The CDR3 runs to 17 residues. Losses at the gene ends were 2 bases for V and 5 bases for J; bases not matched to a gene: 11. Germline V CDR1 and CDR2: SGHDT, YYEEEE.

The rearrangement joins TRBV5-1 to TRBJ1-2, with D possibly TRBD1 on 6 matching bases. This CDR3 spans 15 amino acids. V lost 4 bases to trimming and J lost 2 bases, with 15 bases between them. Germline V lookup: CDR1 SGHRS, CDR2 YFSETQ. This CDR3 reads CASSRRRGANYGYTF. Written as DNA, the CDR3 is TGCGCCAGCAGCAGGCGGCGGGGGGCGAACTATGGCTACACCTTC. Full variable domain (outside the CDR3, taken from reference TRBV5-1 and TRBJ1-2): KAGVTQTPRYLIKTRGQQVTLSCSPISGHRSVSWYQQTPGQGLQFLFEYFSETQRNKGNFPGRFSGRQFSNSRSEMNVSTLELGDSALYLCASSRRRGANYGYTFGSGTRLTVV.

The genes are TRBV27 and TRBJ1-1; D is unclear. This CDR3 has 13 amino acids. Germline CDR1 reads MNHEY; CDR2 reads SMNVEV (reference sequence). Trimming shortened V by 2 bases and J by 4 bases, and 8 bases separated the two germline ends. The CDR3: CASSLGRSTEAFF. The CDR3 region has the DNA TGTGCCAGCAGTTTAGGGCGGTCCACTGAAGCTTTCTTT.

V usage is TRBV27 and J usage is TRBJ2-3, with D perhaps matching TRBD2 (5 bases). The CDR3 has 16 residues. Trimming pared 0 bases from V and 1 base from J, leaving 11 bases between. CDR1 and CDR2 (germline): MNHEY, SMNVEV (reference sequence). CDR3 protein: CASSLSTGIRTDTQYF. The CDR3 DNA sequence: TGTGCCAGCAGTTTATCTACGGGGATCCGCACAGATACGCAGTATTTT.

This clone was counted a single time. The chain is built from TRBV27 and TRBJ1-5; D uncertain. V shed 4 bases and J shed 0 bases, with 4 bases lying between them. CDR1 is MNHEY and CDR2 is SMNVEV in the germline V gene (reference sequence). There are 13 residues in the CDR3. The CDR3 loop is CASSSYSNQPQHF. The DNA for the CDR3 is TGTGCCAGCAGTTCGTATAGCAATCAGCCCCAGCATTTT.

The rearrangement joins TRBV5-1 to TRBJ2-5; 7 positions match TRBD2. This CDR3 comprises 14 residues. Germline CDR1 SGHRS, CDR2 YFSETQ. V shed 4 bases, J shed 4 bases, and the junction held 7 bases outside the gene matches. CDR3 coding DNA: TGCGCCAGCAGCCGGCTGACTAGCTCAGAGACCCAGTACTTC. Protein: CASSRLTSSETQYF.

This clone occurred once. This chain links TRBV19 with TRBJ1-5; D gene uncertain. V was pared by 5 bases and J by 3 bases, with 11 bases between. The CDR3 sequence is 14 residues long. Germline V lookup: CDR1 LNHDA, CDR2 SQIVND (reference sequence). The CDR3, as DNA: TGTGCCAGTAGTCCCAGTGGGAACAATCAGCCCCAGCATTTT. This gives the protein CASSPSGNNQPQHF.

This sequence joins TRBV27 and TRBJ1-5; possible D gene TRBD1, 5 bases. The length of the CDR3 is 16 residues. The germline V gene encodes CDR1 MNHEY and CDR2 SMNVEV (reference sequence). Trimming left V 3 bases short and J 0 bases short, with 12 bases between. The CDR3 loop is CASSFRAGHSNQPQHF. The CDR3 nucleotides are TGTGCCAGCAGTTTCAGGGCAGGGCATAGCAATCAGCCCCAGCATTTT.

This clone occurred a few times. The rearrangement uses TRBV9 and TRBJ1-3; D not certain. Germline CDR1 reads SGDLS; CDR2 reads YYNGEE. This CDR3 has 17 amino acids. Trimming removed 1 base from V and 0 bases from J, with 14 bases in between. CDR3 region: CASSVSPKGLSGNTIYF. The CDR3 bases are TGTGCCAGCAGCGTAAGCCCAAAAGGGCTCTCTGGAAACACCATATATTTT.

The rearrangement joins TRBV4-1 to TRBJ1-2; D unresolved. This CDR3 contains 13 residues. The germline V gene encodes CDR1 MGHRA and CDR2 YSYEKL. Trimming removed 0 bases at V and 2 bases at J, with 4 bases between. The CDR3 sequence is CASSQEQNYGYTF. The CDR3, as DNA: TGCGCCAGCAGCCAAGAACAGAACTATGGCTACACCTTC.

This clone came up once. The gene calls are TRBV27 and TRBJ1-4, with D hard to call. Germline V CDR1 and CDR2: MNHEY, SMNVEV (reference sequence). Trimming left V 2 bases short and J 7 bases short, with 11 bases between. The CDR3 contains 14 residues. The CDR3 coding sequence is TGTGCCAGCAGTTTAGGGTGGCGTGGTGAAAAACTGTTTTTT. It is translated as CASSLGWRGEKLFF.

The sample holds a few counts of this clone. The rearrangement uses TRBV6-5 and TRBJ1-6; D not resolved. Between the trimmed V and J ends, which lost 0 bases and 7 bases, there was a span of 10 bases. CDR3 length equals 15 residues. Germline CDR1 is MNHEY and CDR2 is SVGAGI. The CDR3 is CASSYSDDGNSPLHF. CDR3 sequence (DNA): TGTGCCAGCAGTTACTCAGACGACGGGAATTCACCCCTCCACTTT.

This CDR3 is CASSYSYNSPLHF. The CDR3, as DNA: TGTGCCAGCAGTTACTCTTACAATTCACCCCTCCACTTT. The V gene is TRBV6-5, the J gene TRBJ1-6; D is uncertain. The CDR3 sequence is 13 residues long. V was trimmed by 0 bases and J by 7 bases, leaving 4 bases between them. Germline V gene lookup returns CDR1 MNHEY and CDR2 SVGAGI.

The chain has TRBV6-4 and TRBJ2-3; D not certain. The CDR3 covers 14 residues. The germline CDR1 and CDR2 sequences are MRHNA and SNTAGT. V was cut by 0 bases and J by 4 bases, with 8 bases left in between. In DNA form, the CDR3 reads TGTGCCAGCAGTGACTCAAGGGATCCAGATACGCAGTATTTT. Its translation: CASSDSRDPDTQYF.

The chain couples TRBV7-9 to TRBJ2-1; TRBD2 matches at 13 bases. Per the germline V gene, CDR1 is SEHNR and CDR2 is FQNEAQ (reference sequence). V was pared by 5 bases and J by 4 bases, with 8 bases of the junction left unmatched. The CDR3 sequence is 17 residues long. The CDR3 region is CASSPRTSGGLYNEQFF. As DNA, the CDR3 is TGTGCCAGCAGCCCTCGGACTAGCGGGGGCCTATACAATGAGCAGTTCTTC.

The rearrangement links TRBV5-1 to TRBJ2-5; D is uncertain. V dropped 3 bases and J dropped 1 base, with 4 bases sitting between them. Germline V gene data show CDR1 as SGHRS and CDR2 as YFSETQ. The CDR3 is 12 residues long. CDR3 coding DNA: TGCGCCAGCAGCTCCCCCCAAGAGACCCAGTACTTC. Its protein product is CASSSPQETQYF.

The J gene is TRBJ1-4, the V gene TRBV5-1; D is ambiguous. Germline V gene lookup returns CDR1 SGHRS and CDR2 YFSETQ. Trimming took off 4 bases at V and 5 bases at J, with 24 bases between the two ends. This CDR3 region has 18 residues. The CDR3 reads CASSSASLGSPLNEKLFF. CDR3 DNA: TGCGCCAGCAGCAGTGCCAGTCTCGGGTCGCCTCTAAATGAAAAACTGTTTTTT.

In this sample, this clone turned up a few times. The V and J genes are TRBV19 and TRBJ2-7; 11 nucleotides agree with TRBD2. Germline lookup yields CDR1 LNHDA and CDR2 SQIVND (reference sequence). The V and J ends lost 3 bases and 1 base, in that order; junction bases with no gene match: 5. The CDR3 runs 16 residues. CDR3: CASSMSASGRSYEQYF. In DNA form, the CDR3 reads TGTGCCAGTAGTATGTCGGCTAGCGGGAGGTCCTACGAGCAGTACTTC.

The chain combines TRBV6-4 with TRBJ2-7; TRBD2 matches 9 bases. CDR3 length equals 17 residues. CDR1 MRHNA and CDR2 SNTAGT come from the germline V gene. V shed 2 bases and J 3 bases; nucleotides not matched to a gene: 11. CDR3 protein: CASSDEGGGGGCYEQYV. Here the CDR3 DNA reads TGTGCCAGCAGTGACGAAGGCGGCGGGGGGGGTTGCTACGAGCAGTACGTC.